This T cell receptor (beta chain) derives from a study of blood T cell repertoires in COVID-19. V was clipped by 9 bases and J by 5 bases; unmatched bases: 7. The CDR3 loop spans 13 amino acids. Germline CDR1 KGHSH, CDR2 LQKENI. In terms of age and location, participants ranged from about 18 to 95 years and lived in under 30 US areas. Cohort assignment relied on participant-reported clinical history. In the authors' methods: Amplification from reference gene primers served as the basis for estimated nucleated cell counts. This table comes from immunoSEQ multiplex PCR, and its TCRdb copy is limited to in-frame clones, with some not included. The V and J calls and clone size are taken from that table; D and trimming were inferred from the DNA. Of fewer than 250,000 clones listed, 84% are singletons.

Input material: PBMCs or T cells enriched from blood (not recorded which). The chain couples TRBV18 to TRBJ1-5, with 7 bases lining up with TRBD1. This TCR derives from a woman aged 40 to 49 who had recovered from COVID-19. The CDR3 is CASAGQSDQPQHF. As DNA, the CDR3 is TGTGCCAGTGCGGGACAGTCGGATCAGCCCCAGCATTTT.